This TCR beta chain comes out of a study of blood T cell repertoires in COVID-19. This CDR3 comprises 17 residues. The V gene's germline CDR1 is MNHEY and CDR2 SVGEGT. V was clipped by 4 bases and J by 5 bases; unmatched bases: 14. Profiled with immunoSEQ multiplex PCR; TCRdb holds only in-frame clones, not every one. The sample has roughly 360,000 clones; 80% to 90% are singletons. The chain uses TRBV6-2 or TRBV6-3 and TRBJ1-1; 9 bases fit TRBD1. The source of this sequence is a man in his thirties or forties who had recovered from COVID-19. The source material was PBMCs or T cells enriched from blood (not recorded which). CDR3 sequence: CASSFTLGTGLTTEAFF. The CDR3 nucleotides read TGTGCCAGCAGTTTTACGTTGGGGACAGGGTTAACGACTGAAGCTTTCTTT.